This T cell receptor (beta chain) was sequenced for a study of blood T cell repertoires in COVID-19. In the study's own analysis: Scientists estimated how many nucleated cells there were by amplifying reference gene primers. The assay was immunoSEQ multiplex PCR, and TCRdb's table has in-frame clones only and misses some. V, J and clone size are taken as reported in that table, and D and trimming were inferred from the DNA itself. The table records some 260,000 clones, roughly 87% of them present only once. V was clipped by 3 bases and J by 0 bases, with 12 bases between them. Germline V gene sequence: CDR1 GTSNPN, CDR2 SVGIG (reference sequence). CDR3 length: 14 residues.

This chain links TRBV30 with TRBJ2-7, with TRBD1 as a possible D gene (5 bases). The receptor comes from a woman in her twenties or thirties with acute or convalescent COVID-19. The sample taken for sequencing was peripheral blood. CDR3 nucleotide sequence: TGTGCCTGGAGCAACTACAGGAGCTCCTACGAGCAGTACTTC. Its protein is CAWSNYRSSYEQYF. Using reference TRBV30 and TRBJ2-7 for the parts outside the CDR3, the full variable domain is SQTIHQWPATLVQPVGSPLSLECTVEGTSNPNLYWYRQAAGRGLQLLFYSVGIGQISSEVPQNLSASRPQDRQFILSSKKLLLSDSGFYLCAWSNYRSSYEQYFGPGTRLTVT.